One and the same sample provided the 7 T cell receptor beta chains below, sequenced in a study of T cells after yellow fever vaccination. TCRdb passed the 5' RACE reads through MiXCR, listing each CDR3 protein once. The data contain 500,000 to 650,000 distinct CDR3 sequences, about 12% of them seen just once; the ten biggest clones take up about 15%. The sample was PBMCs, taken on the day of the yellow fever booster vaccination. The receptors were gathered from a man aged 25 to 40 who received the YFV17D yellow fever vaccine.

As for this clonotype: One end of the junction varies from germline; a read error may be responsible. This chain connects TRBV5-4 to TRBJ1-2; tentatively, D is TRBD1 (5 bases). CDR3 length: 18 residues. Germline lookup yields CDR1 SGHNT and CDR2 YYREEE (reference sequence). CDR3 in amino acids: CASGLVVRDPTANYGYTF. The DNA of the CDR3 is TGTGCCAGCGGCTTGGTAGTCCGGGACCCAACAGCTAACTATGGCTACACCTTC.

This chain joins TRBV28 and TRBJ2-4; 8 bases line up with TRBD2. This CDR3 is built from 15 residues. The ends lost 5 bases at V and 3 bases at J; junction bases unmatched: 6. The germline gives CDR1 MDHEN, CDR2 SYDVKM. CDR3 DNA sequence: TGTGCCAGCAGTGAGCTAGCGGGTATCAAAAACATTCAGTACTTC. Translated, it gives CASSELAGIKNIQYF. Variable domain in full (rest from reference TRBV28 and TRBJ2-4): DVKVTQSSRYLVKRTGEKVFLECVQDMDHENMFWYRQDPGLGLRLIYFSYDVKMKEKGDIPEGYSVSREKKERFSLILESASTNQTSMYLCASSELAGIKNIQYFGAGTRLSVL.

This clonotype was picked up a small number of times. Here the CDR3 DNA reads TGTGCCAGCGCTTTTCATGGAAACACCATATATTTT. It yields the protein CASAFHGNTIYF. The chain employs TRBV12-3 or TRBV12-4 and TRBJ1-3, with D hard to call. The CDR3 has 12 residues. Trimming removed 8 bases at V and 3 bases at J, with 8 bases between.

This clonotype was detected only a few times. This rearrangement joins TRBV7-2 to TRBJ1-6, with a weak D call TRBD1 (5 bases). Trimming shortened V by 2 bases and J by 14 bases, and 19 bases separated the two germline ends. Germline V lookup: CDR1 SGHTA, CDR2 FQGNSA. The CDR3 is 15 amino acids. This chain's CDR3 is CASSLRGAPPVTLHF. The CDR3, as DNA: TGTGCCAGCAGCTTAAGAGGGGCGCCCCCCGTGACCCTCCACTTT.

This clonotype was seen a handful of times. CDR3 in DNA: TGCAGCGTTGAAATCGATATAGCGGATACCGAGTACTTC. Amino acid sequence: CSVEIDIADTEYF. The chain links TRBV29-1 to TRBJ2-5; D is perhaps TRBD2 (6 bases). Germline loops: CDR1 SQVTM, CDR2 ANQGSEA. With 2 bases removed from V and 12 bases from J, the gap between germline ends came to 19 bases. This CDR3 is built from 13 residues.

The rearrangement joins TRBV20-1 to TRBJ2-7; 8 positions agree with TRBD2. Trimming removed 5 bases from V and 7 bases from J; junction bases left unmatched: 13. The CDR3 loop spans 14 amino acids. Germline assignment: CDR1 DFQATT and CDR2 SNEGSKA (reference sequence). The CDR3 loop is CSAGLAGPGEEQYF. CDR3 DNA: TGCAGTGCTGGCCTAGCGGGCCCCGGGGAGGAGCAGTACTTC.

This clonotype turned up a few times. This chain connects TRBV7-2 to TRBJ1-1, with 9 nucleotides matching TRBD1. This CDR3 contains 16 residues. Germline CDR1 SGHTA, CDR2 FQGNSA. The junction had 8 bases not matched to a gene; V was cut back by 5 bases and J by 1 base. The CDR3: CASSRDRAGENTEAFF. The CDR3 nucleotides read TGTGCCAGCAGCCGGGACAGGGCAGGGGAGAACACTGAAGCTTTCTTT. Full variable domain (remainder filled in from reference TRBV7-2 and TRBJ1-1): GAGVSQSPSNKVTEKGKDVELRCDPISGHTALYWYRQSLGQGLEFLIYFQGNSAPDKSGLPSDRFSAERTGGSVSTLTIQRTQQEDSAVYLCASSRDRAGENTEAFFGQGTRLTVV.